This is a list of T cell receptor beta chains from one sample in a study of shared clonotypes between healthy human individuals. The method was immunoSEQ multiplex PCR; TCRdb's version includes in-frame clones alone and lacks a portion of them. The table records 450,000 to 500,000 clones, approximately 80% of them present only once. Sequenced material: PBMCs. These receptors all stem from a middle-aged woman in good health. Some clones in this sample may be carry-over from other donors' samples. Each CDR3 is given with its conserved first and last residue. D genes are given only for firm matches. For some rows the clone size is stated as once, few or many, or as a class when expanded; others skip it.

d_gene,j_gene,abundance,v_gene,CDR3aa,CDR3nt
.,TRBJ2-1,.,TRBV6-5,CASGWGHLSYNEQFF,TGTGCCAGCGGTTGGGGACACCTATCCTACAATGAGCAGTTCTTC
TRBD2,TRBJ2-3,.,TRBV9,CASSPRGAGGPADTQYF,TGTGCCAGCAGCCCCCGGGGTGCGGGAGGGCCAGCAGATACGCAGTATTTT
.,TRBJ1-2,.,TRBV14,CASSPRAGWTLFAYGYTF,TGTGCCAGCAGCCCCCGGGCAGGGTGGACCCTATTTGCGTATGGCTACACCTTC
.,TRBJ1-1,.,TRBV28,CASSRDGNTEAFF,TGTGCCAGCAGTCGGGACGGAAACACTGAAGCTTTCTTT
.,TRBJ1-5,.,TRBV6-5,CASSRRSNQPQHF,TGTGCCAGCAGCCGACGGAGTAATCAGCCCCAGCATTTT
TRBD1,TRBJ2-1,.,TRBV11-3,CASSPGQGSYNEQFF,TGTGCCAGTAGCCCCGGACAGGGATCCTACAATGAGCAGTTCTTC
.,TRBJ2-1,few,TRBV2,CASSDYNEQFF,TGTGCCAGCAGTGACTACAATGAGCAGTTCTTC
TRBD2,TRBJ2-1,.,TRBV6-5,CASKSGRAYNEQFF,TGTGCCAGCAAGAGCGGGAGGGCCTACAATGAGCAGTTCTTC
.,TRBJ2-1,few,TRBV11-2,CASSSISRDVEQFF,TGTGCCAGCAGCTCGATTTCGAGGGACGTTGAGCAGTTCTTC
.,TRBJ2-2,many,TRBV2,CASSERGRNTGELFF,TGTGCCAGCAGTGAAAGGGGCCGGAACACCGGGGAGCTGTTTTTT
.,TRBJ1-2,.,TRBV9,CASSVGDSIINYGYTF,TGTGCCAGCAGCGTAGGAGACAGTATCATTAACTATGGCTACACCTTC
.,TRBJ2-4,.,TRBV6-5,CASSYPGEKNIQYF,TGTGCCAGCAGTTACCCGGGAGAAAAAAACATTCAGTACTTC
.,TRBJ1-1,few,TRBV5-1,CASSLARMNTEAFF,TGCGCCAGCAGCTTGGCCAGAATGAACACTGAAGCTTTCTTT
.,TRBJ1-1,once,TRBV2,CASRSTVMNTEAFF,TGTGCCAGCAGATCGACAGTCATGAACACTGAAGCTTTCTTT
TRBD1,TRBJ1-5,.,TRBV29-1,CSAGTGNQPQHF,TGCAGCGCCGGGACAGGAAATCAGCCCCAGCATTTT
TRBD1,TRBJ2-2,.,TRBV27,CASSRLGTGNTGELFF,TGTGCCAGCAGCCGATTAGGGACAGGGAACACCGGGGAGCTGTTTTTT
TRBD2,TRBJ2-3,.,TRBV7-6,CASSLARIRPSGSPDTQYF,TGTGCCAGCAGCTTAGCGCGTATCCGGCCTAGCGGGAGTCCAGATACGCAGTATTTT
TRBD2,TRBJ2-5,.,TRBV5-1,CASSSGTSGSRGTQYF,TGCGCCAGCAGCTCCGGGACTAGCGGGAGTCGGGGGACCCAGTACTTC
TRBD2,TRBJ2-7,.,TRBV7-2,CASSLTSGRSYEQYF,TGTGCCAGCAGCCTCACTAGCGGGAGGTCCTACGAGCAGTACTTC
TRBD1,TRBJ2-4,.,TRBV5-1,CASSPRTGLDSAKNIQYF,TGCGCCAGCAGCCCGAGGACAGGACTGGATTCCGCCAAAAACATTCAGTACTTC
TRBD2,TRBJ2-2,.,TRBV7-2,CASSPGLATNAGELFF,TGTGCCAGCAGCCCTGGACTAGCGACTAACGCCGGGGAGCTGTTTTTT
.,TRBJ2-7,.,TRBV6-5,CASSYRSAGSYEQYF,TGTGCCAGCAGTTACCGGTCGGCAGGGTCCTACGAGCAGTACTTC
TRBD1,TRBJ2-7,few,TRBV5-1,CASSLEGTGGYEQYF,TGCGCCAGCAGCTTGGAAGGGACAGGGGGCTACGAGCAGTACTTC
TRBD2,TRBJ2-7,.,TRBV14,CASSQDPGLAYEQYF,TGTGCCAGCAGCCAGGATCCGGGACTAGCTTACGAGCAGTACTTC
TRBD1,TRBJ2-3,.,TRBV6-5,CASGYGTGHPTQYF,TGTGCCAGCGGATACGGGACAGGTCACCCTACGCAGTATTTT
.,TRBJ1-4,few,TRBV15,CATSRGEEKLFF,TGTGCCACCAGCAGAGGTGAAGAAAAACTGTTTTTT
.,TRBJ1-5,.,TRBV28,CASSLQFLGNQPQHF,TGTGCCAGCAGTTTACAGTTTCTCGGGAATCAGCCCCAGCATTTT
TRBD2,TRBJ2-5,.,TRBV5-1,CAIIVGIDLAEETQYF,TGCGCTATAATAGTTGGAATTGATCTAGCGGAAGAGACCCAGTACTTC
TRBD1,TRBJ2-7,.,TRBV10-3,CASRGQGSYEQYF,TGTGCCAGCAGGGGACAGGGATCCTACGAGCAGTACTTC
.,TRBJ1-2,.,TRBV7-2,CASFLYGYTF,TGTGCCAGCTTCCTCTATGGCTACACCTTC
TRBD2,TRBJ2-7,.,TRBV7-9,CASSRTSGSLGEQYF,TGTGCCAGCAGTCGGACTAGCGGGAGTTTAGGGGAGCAGTACTTC
TRBD1,TRBJ2-3,.,TRBV9,CASSPSPRGPRTDTQYF,TGTGCCAGCAGCCCTAGCCCCAGGGGGCCTCGAACAGATACGCAGTATTTT
.,TRBJ2-1,.,TRBV11-2,CASSPAVEQFF,TGTGCCAGCAGCCCCGCGGTTGAGCAGTTCTTC
.,TRBJ1-4,.,TRBV7-2,CASSLARGYEKLFF,TGTGCCAGCAGCTTAGCTCGGGGGTATGAAAAACTGTTTTTT
.,TRBJ2-1,.,TRBV10-1,CATASGHNEQFF,TGCGCCACCGCGTCCGGCCACAATGAGCAGTTCTTC
TRBD1,TRBJ2-1,many,TRBV25-1,CASSDPNGQGTHNEQFF,TGTGCCAGCAGTGACCCCAATGGACAGGGGACACACAATGAGCAGTTCTTC
TRBD2,TRBJ2-3,.,TRBV4-1,CASSQEEAGGGTDTQYF,TGCGCCAGCAGCCAAGAGGAAGCGGGAGGGGGGACAGATACGCAGTATTTT
TRBD2,TRBJ2-7,.,TRBV5-1,CASSSDRAGGSGEQYF,TGCGCCAGCAGCTCCGACCGGGCGGGAGGGTCGGGTGAGCAGTACTTC
.,TRBJ1-6,.,TRBV29-1,CSARDGHDSPLHF,TGCAGCGCTCGGGACGGCCACGATTCACCCCTCCACTTT
.,TRBJ2-1,.,TRBV6-4,CASSDSGRTPSPEQFF,TGTGCCAGCAGTGACTCGGGGCGAACTCCGTCCCCTGAGCAGTTCTTC
TRBD1,TRBJ1-3,many,TRBV28,CASRQGPGQVGSGNTIYF,TGTGCCAGCAGACAGGGCCCGGGACAGGTCGGTTCGGGAAACACCATATATTTT
TRBD2,TRBJ2-7,.,TRBV28,CASSLGLAGGEQYF,TGTGCCAGCAGTTTGGGGCTAGCGGGTGGGGAGCAGTACTTC
.,TRBJ2-7,.,TRBV2,CASSTSGQTGTEQYF,TGTGCCAGCAGTACCTCGGGCCAGACAGGAACCGAGCAGTACTTC
.,TRBJ2-6,few,TRBV15,CATSDEGGSGANVLTF,TGTGCCACCAGCGACGAGGGGGGGTCCGGGGCCAACGTCCTGACTTTC
TRBD2,TRBJ2-5,.,TRBV11-2,CASSQGTSGRAGETQYF,TGTGCCAGCAGCCAAGGGACTAGCGGGAGGGCCGGGGAGACCCAGTACTTC
TRBD1,TRBJ2-6,.,TRBV5-5,CASSFDRAGANVLTF,TGTGCCAGCAGCTTCGACAGGGCTGGGGCCAACGTCCTGACTTTC
.,TRBJ2-5,.,TRBV11-2,CASRPSGQETQYF,TGTGCCAGCAGGCCCTCGGGGCAAGAGACCCAGTACTTC
TRBD1,TRBJ1-1,.,TRBV7-9,CASSQPGTDNTEAFF,TGTGCCAGCAGCCAACCCGGGACAGATAACACTGAAGCTTTCTTT
.,TRBJ1-2,.,TRBV10-3,CAITESVGGRYSNYGYTF,TGTGCCATCACCGAGAGTGTAGGGGGAAGATACAGTAACTATGGCTACACCTTC
.,TRBJ2-7,.,TRBV7-2,CASSWDGTFEQYF,TGTGCCAGCAGCTGGGACGGGACTTTCGAGCAGTACTTC
.,TRBJ1-1,.,TRBV30,CAWTGRPPLEAFF,TGTGCCTGGACGGGCAGGCCGCCCCTTGAGGCTTTCTTT
.,TRBJ2-5,few,TRBV4-2,CASSLNLGGQETQYF,TGTGCCAGCAGCCTAAACTTAGGGGGACAAGAGACCCAGTACTTC
.,TRBJ2-7,.,TRBV28,CASSPIASSFHEQYF,TGTGCCAGCAGCCCAATAGCCTCATCCTTCCACGAGCAGTACTTC
.,TRBJ1-2,.,TRBV4-1,CASSQEGEKYYGYTF,TGCGCCAGCAGCCAAGAAGGGGAGAAATACTATGGCTACACCTTC
TRBD2,TRBJ2-3,.,TRBV11-2,CASTGEVAGVVDTQYF,TGTGCCAGCACCGGCGAAGTAGCGGGAGTGGTGGATACGCAGTATTTT
.,TRBJ1-5,.,TRBV12-5,CASGYGPNQPQHF,TGTGCTAGTGGTTATGGACCCAATCAGCCCCAGCATTTT
.,TRBJ1-2,.,TRBV7-9,CASSTTGPHGYTF,TGTGCCAGCAGCACCACAGGGCCCCATGGCTACACCTTC
TRBD2,TRBJ2-7,.,TRBV5-1,CASSFADSGGEQYF,TGCGCCAGCAGCTTTGCAGATTCGGGGGGCGAGCAGTACTTC
.,TRBJ1-3,.,TRBV7-2,CASSLGQTGNTIYF,TGTGCCAGCAGCTTAGGACAGACCGGAAACACCATATATTTT
TRBD2,TRBJ2-2,.,TRBV7-6,CASSSGSIAGAGELFF,TGTGCCAGCAGCAGTGGTTCCATAGCGGGAGCCGGGGAGCTGTTTTTT